This is a list of T cell receptor beta chains from one sample in a study of blood T cell repertoires in COVID-19. Assay used: immunoSEQ multiplex PCR; TCRdb lists only in-frame clones, some missing. This table has about 90,000 clones, 76% appearing once. Sequenced material: peripheral blood. These receptor sequences come from an older man with acute or convalescent COVID-19. The CDR3 runs from the conserved cysteine through the conserved F or W. Expanded clones get a size class; other rows say once, few or many, or leave the size out.

TRBV25-1	.	TRBJ1-1	CASSDNSRGNTEAFF
TRBV5-1	.	TRBJ1-1	CASSNSGGAGDTEAFF
TRBV9	few	TRBJ2-2	CASSHGLAGETSNTGELFF
TRBV5-1	.	TRBJ2-1	CASSFSVTPYNEQFF
TRBV27	.	TRBJ2-1	CASSPRTSGVENEQFF
TRBV7-9	.	TRBJ1-1	CASSSGQGSTEAFF
TRBV7-7	.	TRBJ2-3	CASTAPKFGESTDTQYF
TRBV5-6	.	TRBJ1-2	CASSSSPLLGYGYTF
TRBV6-5	.	TRBJ2-3	CASSLTGASTDTQYF
TRBV5-1	.	TRBJ2-3	CASSQEDSLYFPELTDTQYF
TRBV5-5	.	TRBJ2-3	CASSLERGGNRADTQYF
TRBV3-1/TRBV3-2	.	TRBJ1-6	CASSQDLGRGPSPLHF
TRBV20-1	.	TRBJ2-1	CSAILYNEQFF
TRBV19	.	TRBJ1-5	CASSLTGGGSNQPQHF
TRBV2	few	TRBJ2-1	CASSVTGTSGIGEQFF
TRBV5-1	.	TRBJ1-1	CASTGTAPHTEAFF
TRBV6-2/TRBV6-3	.	TRBJ2-1	CASSLIAGLVSNEQFF
TRBV6-2/TRBV6-3	once	TRBJ2-1	CASSPQPGGGSSYNEQFF
TRBV7-2	.	TRBJ2-4	CASSLRQGDGIQYF
TRBV24-1	.	TRBJ1-3	CATSDPSQGSSGNTIYF
TRBV6-5	.	TRBJ2-5	CASSYSGTSLGETQYF
TRBV5-1	.	TRBJ2-1	CASSVPSRIEQFF
TRBV6-1	.	TRBJ1-2	CASSEQGADFGYTF